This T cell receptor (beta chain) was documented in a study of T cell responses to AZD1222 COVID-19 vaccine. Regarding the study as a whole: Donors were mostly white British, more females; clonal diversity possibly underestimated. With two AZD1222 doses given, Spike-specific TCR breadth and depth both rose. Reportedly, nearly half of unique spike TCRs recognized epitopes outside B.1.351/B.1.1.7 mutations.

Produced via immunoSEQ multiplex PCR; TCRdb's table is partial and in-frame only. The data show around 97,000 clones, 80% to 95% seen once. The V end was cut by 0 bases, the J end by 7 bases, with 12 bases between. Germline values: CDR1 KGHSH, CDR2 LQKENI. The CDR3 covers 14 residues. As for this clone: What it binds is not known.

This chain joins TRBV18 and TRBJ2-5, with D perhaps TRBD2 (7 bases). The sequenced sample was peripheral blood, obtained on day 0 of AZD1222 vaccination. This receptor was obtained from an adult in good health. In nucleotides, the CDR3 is TGTGCCAGCTCACCACCTGGGGGGGCCGGGACCCAGTACTTC. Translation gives CASSPPGGAGTQYF.